This T cell receptor beta chain was sequenced in a study of T cell responses to AZD1222 COVID-19 vaccine. For the study at large: Second-dose schedules of about 4 or about 12 weeks were combined. Points from the study as a whole: Donors were mostly white British, more females; clonal diversity possibly underestimated. Increased Spike-specific TCR breadth and depth were observed after two AZD1222 doses. A reported finding is that nearly half of spike-specific TCRs target unmutated variant regions.

As regards this clone: Its specificity is not known.

Using immunoSEQ multiplex PCR, the repertoire was profiled, and TCRdb retains in-frame clones only, with some absent. The table records more than 95,000 clones, 90% of them present only once. Germline-derived CDR1 and CDR2 are LGHDT and YNNKEL (reference sequence). The V gene lost 3 bases and the J gene lost 1 base, with 9 bases spanning the gap. The CDR3 loop spans 14 amino acids. This sequence originates from an adult in good health. V and J are TRBV3-1 (or the pseudogene TRBV3-2) and TRBJ2-5; weak D call: TRBD2 (6 bases). Source: peripheral blood, taken on day 0 of AZD1222 vaccination. CDR3 sequence reads: CASSHSGFQETQYF. In nucleotides, the CDR3 is TGTGCCAGCAGCCACAGCGGGTTCCAAGAGACCCAGTACTTC.